The T cell receptor beta chain under discussion was sequenced for a study of post-analysis software for immune sequencing data. Study-level background: Some patients lacked subtype; others had relapsing-remitting, secondary progressive or progressive-relapsing disease.

Whole-study findings and limits: Among roughly 5 TRBV segments more frequent in patients than controls were TRBV5-6, TRBV5-1 and TRBV20-1. Batch-matched samples strongly co-clustered by F measure. Multiple sclerosis patients showed significantly lower normalized Chao1 diversity than controls did.

Unmatched junction bases numbered 3, after V lost 2 bases and J lost 6 bases. Germline V gene lookup returns CDR1 SGHNT and CDR2 YENEEA. This CDR3 has 14 residues. Points on this clonotype: Antigen specificity is unknown.

TCR beta cDNA libraries included unique molecular identifiers. T cells numbering roughly 0.95 to 10 million yielded 500,000 to 550,000 cDNA molecules. TCRdb recomputed calls from the PCR reads with MiXCR, one row per CDR3 protein. The sample yields hundreds of thousands of distinct CDR3 sequences, approximately 50% seen once. The source material was blood. The receptor's source is a girl between 5 and 17 years old with multiple sclerosis. The V and J genes are TRBV11-3 and TRBJ2-1; TRBD1 matches 8 bases. In nucleotides, the CDR3 is TGTGCCAGCAGCTTACAGGGGGCAGGCAATGAGCAGTTCTTC. It encodes CASSLQGAGNEQFF.